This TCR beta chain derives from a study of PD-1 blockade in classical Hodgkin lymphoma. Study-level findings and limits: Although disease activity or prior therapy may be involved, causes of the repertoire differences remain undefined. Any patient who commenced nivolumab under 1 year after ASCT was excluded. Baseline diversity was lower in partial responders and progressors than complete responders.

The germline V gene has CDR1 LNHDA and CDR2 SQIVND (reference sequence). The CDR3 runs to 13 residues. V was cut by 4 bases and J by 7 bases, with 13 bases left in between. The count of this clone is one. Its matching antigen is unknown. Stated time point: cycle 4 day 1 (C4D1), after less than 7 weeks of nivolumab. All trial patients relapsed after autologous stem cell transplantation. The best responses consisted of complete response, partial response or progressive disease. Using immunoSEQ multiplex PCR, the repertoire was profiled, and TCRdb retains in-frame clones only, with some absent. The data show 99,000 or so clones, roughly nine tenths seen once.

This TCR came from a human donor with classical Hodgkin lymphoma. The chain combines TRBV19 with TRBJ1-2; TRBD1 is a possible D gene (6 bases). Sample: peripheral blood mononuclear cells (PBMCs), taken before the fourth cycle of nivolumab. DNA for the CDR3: TGTGCCAGTAGTAACAGGGTTTCGGGTGGCTACACCTTC. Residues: CASSNRVSGGYTF.